This T cell receptor (beta chain) was profiled in a study of shared clonotypes between healthy human individuals. A CD45RA+ naive subset and a CD45RA-negative memory subset were split from CD4+ cells. The study, taken as a whole, reports: For naive CD4 cells, 4% to 5% of clonotypes were shared across a handful of donors.

Details on this clone: Its antigen is not known.

Replicate sorted-subset PCRs were loaded with around 220 ng DNA, 31,000 or so T cell genomes. Sequenced by immunoSEQ multiplex PCR; TCRdb stores in-frame clones only, minus some. The table records millions of clones, roughly 96% of them present only once. Germline assignment: CDR1 SGHRS and CDR2 YFSETQ. With 0 bases removed from V and 2 bases from J, the gap between germline ends came to 6 bases. This CDR3 region has 13 residues. The sample consisted of naive CD4+ T cells sorted from blood. The subset: CD45RA+ positively selected. The receptor comes from a man younger than 35 in good health. V is TRBV5-1 and J is TRBJ2-7; D is possibly TRBD1 or TRBD2 (5 bases each). CDR3 protein: CASSLGDPYEQYF. As DNA, the CDR3 is TGCGCCAGCAGCTTGGGGGACCCCTACGAGCAGTACTTC.